This T cell receptor beta chain was found in a study of human T cells and chemical hapten exposure (dated by TCRdb to about 2021). In terms of the full investigation: For sensitization, 2% DPC in acetone was applied to an approximately 2 cm by approximately 2 cm area of upper inner arm skin. Alopecia areata with under or over 50% scalp involvement, alopecia totalis and alopecia universalis were represented in the patient cohort, which was mostly female. Patch testing was done on the upper back using Finn chambers containing 0.01% DPC, and results were scored after 6 days according to International Contact Dermatitis Research Group standards. Blood samples were taken from patients before sensitization (week 0) and then at 2, 6 and about 24 weeks after DPC sensitization. Blood for TCR sequencing was provided by twenty-nine alopecia patients at one to four time points (pre-sensitization, 2, 6 and 24 weeks). Libraries were pooled for sequencing, and per-sample TCR yields varied mainly because of small differences in library volumes within the pool. Throughout the roughly 24-week study period, patients were also given weekly therapeutic DPC doses on the scalp. Peripheral blood TCR repertoire changes were tracked in vivo in alopecia patients during primary and secondary sensitization to the hapten diphenylcyclopropenone (DPC).

The study at large found these results: Repeated subsampling changed both the strength of the expansion versus patch-test correlation and the threshold at which that correlation became significant. A positive correlation was found between the number of PT1 expanded TCRs and patch test score, with significance reached at thresholds 8, 16 and 32 but not 4. All patients had alopecia, a presumed autoimmune disease, so their immune response might differ from that of healthy individuals. DPC sensitization did not change the number of TCRs with a frequency above 1 in 1000, and there was no evidence of changes in global repertoire structure. Compared with pre-sensitization or healthy control sets, expanded TCRs formed significantly more large CDR3 similarity clusters, which is consistent with antigen-driven responses.

On this clonotype: It lacks a known antigen. Base qualities are not at hand, and no much larger clone is one base apart.

Sample time point, as interpreted from the label and publication: pre-sensitization, week 0. The treatment or condition label here, explained by the study, means: therapeutic diphenylcyclopropenone sensitization with weekly scalp DPC. At every patch-test visit, the blood draw took place before the patch test was put on. Patients were considered eligible if aged 18 to 70, diagnosed with alopecia and deemed suitable for DPC therapy, and patients were excluded if pregnant. Total RNA was extracted from unfractionated whole blood that had been collected in Tempus Blood RNA tubes. The method behind the library was RACE. The data were produced on a NextSeq 500. Library preparation attached unique molecular identifiers to individual cDNA molecules for quantitative, reproducible TCR counting. For every blood RNA sample, sequencing covered both the TCR alpha and TCR beta chains. As for the original processing: A median of around 96,000 TCRs per sample was observed, with a range of 23,224 to 690,600. V, J and CDR3 annotation of the TCR reads was carried out using the Decombinator software suite. To make PS versus PT1 abundance plots, every sample was subsampled to the same number of TCRs (28,000). Expanded TCRs were defined as absent before sensitization and observed at least eight times at the 2-week time point. TCRdb handled the public reads itself, with Q25 trimming in fastp and clone calling in MiXCR, and kept productive beta chains. Each entry is one CDR3 protein sequence, shown with its most common DNA and genes. These V and J calls are TCRdb output, not the study's own analysis. The sample data list under 70,000 distinct CDR3 sequences, and 11% of these were observed just once. The top ten clones comprise almost 4% of the sample.

Taken from the germline V gene, the CDR1 and CDR2 loops are MNHEY and SVGAGI. The V end gives up 6 bases and the J end 9 bases, leaving 9 bases in the junction not matched to a gene. Including the terminal cysteine and phenylalanine, the CDR3 comprises 15 residues. The kept DNA is CDR3 alone, 45 bases in frame from the first base. The V gene is TRBV6-5 and the J gene is TRBJ2-1, with 12 central nucleotides matching TRBD2. The source was whole blood, collected in connection with sensitization to the hapten diphenylcyclopropenone (DPC). The TCR originated in a woman aged 40 to 55 with alopecia areata. Some clones in this sample may be carry-over from other donors' samples. The CDR3 loop reads CASSSSGRGRPEQFF. DNA sequence: TGTGCCAGCAGCTCTAGCGGGAGGGGGCGTCCTGAGCAGTTCTTC.